Presented here are 27 T cell receptor beta chains from one specimen sequenced in a study of T cells in Graves' hyperthyroidism and ophthalmopathy. TCR beta CDR3 regions were amplified from RNA. The HTBI set primed first-round TCR CDR3 RT-PCR. TCRdb re-derived calls from the multiplex PCR reads in MiXCR, one entry per CDR3 protein. The sample records approximately 430,000 distinct CDR3 sequences, less than 20% being singletons. Sequenced input: blood. The receptor source for this set is a woman under 30 with Graves' hyperthyroidism.

The sample holds many counts of this clonotype. J is TRBJ2-1 and V is TRBV5-1; tentatively, D is TRBD2 (6 bases). The CDR3 has 14 residues. Germline V gene data show CDR1 as SGHRS and CDR2 as YFSETQ. V dropped 0 bases and J dropped 10 bases, with 14 bases sitting between them. The DNA for the CDR3 is TGCGCCAGCAGCTTGGGAGCGGGTGTCAGGGAGCAGTTCTTC. Protein sequence: CASSLGAGVREQFF.

This clonotype was recorded many times. The V gene is TRBV20-1, the J gene TRBJ2-5; maybe TRBD2 (6 bases). Germline-derived CDR1 and CDR2 are DFQATT and SNEGSKA (reference sequence). This CDR3 is 13 amino acids long. The CDR3 sequence: CSLFKGGKETQYF. The CDR3 bases are TGCAGCCTGTTCAAAGGAGGGAAAGAGACCCAGTACTTC.

In this sample, this clonotype turned up many times. The gene calls are TRBV12-3 or TRBV12-4 and TRBJ2-7; D is possibly TRBD2 (6 bases). The CDR3 is 15 residues long. V was shortened by 7 bases and J by 0 bases, with 16 bases between the two germline ends. The CDR3 DNA is TGTGCCAGCACCTCTGGCGGGACGGGCTCCTACGAGCAGTACTTC. Amino acid sequence: CASTSGGTGSYEQYF.

This clonotype showed up many times. This CDR3 is CASSLVSEQYF. DNA of the CDR3: TGTGCCAGCAGTTTAGTCTCTGAGCAGTACTTC. The chain is built from TRBV12-3 or TRBV12-4 and TRBJ2-7; D is undetermined. The CDR3 extends over 11 amino acids. V lost 1 base to trimming and J lost 7 bases, with 5 bases between them.

This clonotype showed up just a few times. The V call is TRBV5-1, the J call TRBJ2-2; D may be TRBD1 (5 bases). CDR1 is SGHRS and CDR2 is YFSETQ in the germline V gene. Between the trimmed V and J ends, which lost 6 bases and 6 bases, there was a span of 18 bases. The CDR3 covers 15 residues. The CDR3 coding sequence is TGCGCCAGCACCAGGGAAATCTACGGGCCCGGGGAGCTGTTTTTT. Translating gives CASTREIYGPGELFF.

The chain couples TRBV3-1 to TRBJ2-2; D uncertain. Trimming removed 3 bases at V and 6 bases at J, with 11 bases between. Germline V gives CDR1 LGHDT, CDR2 YNNKEL (reference sequence). The CDR3 is 14 amino acids. The CDR3 nucleotides are TGTGCCAGCAGCCATAGGGCAGGAGCCGGGGAGCTGTTTTTT. Its protein product is CASSHRAGAGELFF.

This clonotype was observed a handful of times. V and J are TRBV7-3 and TRBJ2-1; 9 nucleotides line up with TRBD2. Germline V lookup: CDR1 SGHTA, CDR2 FQGTGA. The J segment lost 9 bases and the V segment lost 2 bases, leaving 8 bases of the junction unmatched. This CDR3 spans 15 amino acids. CDR3 loop: CASSLVPSGEVEQFF. The CDR3 DNA reads as TGTGCCAGCAGCTTAGTCCCTAGCGGGGAGGTTGAGCAGTTCTTC.

In this sample, this clonotype turned up many times. The rearrangement joins TRBV10-3 to TRBJ2-1, with D unclear. Between the trimmed V and J ends, which lost 3 bases and 3 bases, there was a span of 6 bases. This CDR3 is 13 amino acids long. Per the germline V gene, CDR1 is ENHRY and CDR2 is SYGVKD. As DNA, the CDR3 is TGTGCCATCAGTGAAGGGATCTACAATGAGCAGTTCTTC. Translating it yields CAISEGIYNEQFF.

The sample holds many counts of this clonotype. The gene calls are TRBV5-6 and TRBJ2-1, with a weak D call TRBD1 (5 bases). The germline V and J ends were trimmed by 3 bases and 13 bases, with 14 bases remaining between them. Germline lookup yields CDR1 SGHDT and CDR2 YYEEEE. CDR3 length: 12 residues. This CDR3 is CASSSQGDIQFF. In DNA, the CDR3 is TGTGCCAGCAGCTCCCAAGGGGATATCCAGTTCTTC.

This clonotype was observed a few times. J is TRBJ1-1 and V is TRBV5-1; the match to TRBD1 covers 8 bases. Germline V CDR1 and CDR2: SGHRS, YFSETQ. This CDR3 is 15 amino acids long. Trimming removed 0 bases from V and 4 bases from J; junction bases left unmatched: 5. CDR3 loop: CASSLVQGAVTEAFF. CDR3 DNA: TGCGCCAGCAGCTTGGTTCAGGGGGCAGTCACTGAAGCTTTCTTT.

This clonotype was detected only a few times. The chain joins TRBV7-8 to TRBJ1-2; tentative D call: TRBD1 (6 bases). Trimming pared 5 bases from V and 8 bases from J, leaving 15 bases between. Germline V gene data show CDR1 as SGHVS and CDR2 as FQNEAQ. This CDR3 contains 13 residues. CDR3 residues: CASSVRGGGGYTF. CDR3 sequence (DNA): TGTGCCAGCAGCGTGAGGGGAGGGGGGGGCTACACCTTC.

There are many counts of this clonotype. The chain links TRBV27 to TRBJ2-5, with D possibly called TRBD1 or TRBD2 (6 bases each). The germline V gene has CDR1 MNHEY and CDR2 SMNVEV (reference sequence). The length of the CDR3 is 15 residues. Trimming took 6 bases from V and 0 from J, leaving 14 bases between them. CDR3 DNA: TGTGCCAGCAGGGGGGGCACCTGGTACCAAGAGACCCAGTACTTC. Amino acid sequence: CASRGGTWYQETQYF.

This clonotype occurred a few times. The chain links TRBV3-1 to TRBJ1-5, with 7 bases matching TRBD1. The CDR3 contains 13 residues. V gave up 1 base and J gave up 8 bases; unmatched junction bases: 2. CDR1 and CDR2 from the germline V gene are LGHDT and YNNKEL (reference sequence). The CDR3 loop reads CASSQGQGEPQHF. For the CDR3, the DNA is TGTGCCAGCAGCCAAGGACAGGGAGAGCCCCAGCATTTT.

Regarding this clonotype: The germline gene is not matched at one end of the junction; a read error may be the cause. V gene TRBV13 combines with J gene TRBJ1-4, with 7 bases fitting TRBD1. In germline, CDR1 is PRHDT, CDR2 FYEKMQ (reference sequence). The CDR3 runs 14 residues. The CDR3 DNA reads TGTGCCAGCAGCGCTCCAGGGGGTAATCAAAAACTGTTTTTT. Protein sequence: CASSAPGGNQKLFF.

This clonotype has a handful of counts. The chain couples TRBV4-2 to TRBJ2-1, with TRBD1 identical over 9 bases. This CDR3 is built from 14 residues. V was pared by 5 bases and J by 7 bases, with 6 bases of the junction left unmatched. Looked up from germline, CDR1 is LGHNA and CDR2 is YNFKEQ. CDR3 sequence (DNA): TGTGCCAGCAGCACCTGGGACAGGGAGAATGAGCAGTTCTTC. Its translation: CASSTWDRENEQFF.

Many counts were recorded for this clonotype. The rearrangement uses TRBV28 and TRBJ1-4, with D unresolved. CDR1 is MDHEN, CDR2 SYDVKM, per germline. The CDR3 runs 13 residues. The germline V and J ends were trimmed by 11 bases and 3 bases, with 13 bases remaining between them. The CDR3 coding sequence is TGTGCCTGCGAGGAGTCCCCTAATGAAAAACTGTTTTTT. The encoded protein is CACEESPNEKLFF.

The sample holds many counts of this clonotype. The chain joins TRBV11-2 to TRBJ2-1, with 7 bases lining up with TRBD2. With 2 bases clipped from V and 0 bases from J, the junction kept 10 bases outside the gene matches. Germline values: CDR1 SGHAT, CDR2 FQNNGV. This CDR3 is 18 amino acids long. The CDR3 is CASSLTLSGAVSYNEQFF. The CDR3, as DNA: TGTGCCAGCAGCTTAACCCTAAGCGGGGCTGTCTCCTACAATGAGCAGTTCTTC.

This chain joins TRBV9 and TRBJ2-5; possibly TRBD1 for D (6 bases). V was trimmed by 2 bases and J by 3 bases, leaving 8 bases between them. Germline loops: CDR1 SGDLS, CDR2 YYNGEE. There are 13 residues in the CDR3. CDR3 region: CASSVGQEETQYF. The DNA for the CDR3 is TGTGCCAGCAGCGTGGGACAAGAAGAGACCCAGTACTTC.

The chain links TRBV20-1 to TRBJ2-2; D is perhaps TRBD2 (5 bases). Germline CDR1 and CDR2: DFQATT and SNEGSKA (reference sequence). The CDR3 runs to 13 residues. Trimming took 1 base from V and 6 from J, leaving 9 bases between them. The CDR3, as DNA: TGCAGTGCTAGAGGGAGGTCGTCCGGGGAGCTGTTTTTT. Translating gives CSARGRSSGELFF.

This clonotype came up many times. The chain is built from TRBV12-3 or TRBV12-4 and TRBJ2-7; D remains unclear. V shed 6 bases and J shed 2 bases, with 17 bases lying between them. The CDR3 has 15 residues. CDR3 amino acids: CASSPHKKSPYEQYF. The CDR3 bases are TGTGCCAGCAGCCCACACAAGAAGTCCCCCTACGAGCAGTACTTC.

This clonotype showed up just a few times. V and J are TRBV3-1 and TRBJ1-6, with 7 bases lining up with TRBD1. This CDR3 comprises 15 residues. Trimming removed 1 base from V and 4 bases from J; junction bases left unmatched: 1. Germline assignment: CDR1 LGHDT and CDR2 YNNKEL (reference sequence). The CDR3 loop reads CASSQAQGYNSPLHF. The CDR3 region has the DNA TGTGCCAGCAGCCAAGCACAGGGGTATAATTCACCCCTCCACTTT.

Ten or more counts support this clonotype. V is TRBV5-1 and J is TRBJ2-7, with 7 nucleotides matching TRBD1. The CDR3 runs 17 residues. J was trimmed by 9 bases and V by 0 bases; bases with no gene match: 18. CDR1 is SGHRS and CDR2 is YFSETQ in the germline V gene. The CDR3 protein is CASSLGPETGKSFGQYF. The DNA for the CDR3 is TGCGCCAGCAGCTTGGGTCCAGAGACAGGGAAAAGCTTCGGGCAGTACTTC.

In its sample, this clonotype was seen many times. The V call is TRBV28, the J call TRBJ2-6; D possibly matches TRBD1 or TRBD2 (5 bases each). Trimming shortened V by 5 bases and J by 0 bases, and 17 bases separated the two germline ends. Germline CDR1 and CDR2: MDHEN and SYDVKM. The CDR3 length is 18 residues. In nucleotides, the CDR3 is TGTGCCAGCAGTGCAGACCGGGACGACATCTCTGGGGCCAACGTCCTGACTTTC. This encodes CASSADRDDISGANVLTF.

This sequence joins TRBV4-3 and TRBJ1-1; no clear D gene. V was trimmed by 0 bases and J by 4 bases, leaving 15 bases between them. In germline, CDR1 is LGHNA, CDR2 YSLEER. The CDR3 runs 16 residues. The CDR3 DNA follows: TGCGCCAGCAGCCAAGACACGGGCGGTGGGAGCACTGAAGCTTTCTTT. Its protein is CASSQDTGGGSTEAFF.

The sample holds many counts of this clonotype. This chain joins TRBV2 and TRBJ1-6, with unresolved D. Trimming shortened V by 6 bases and J by 5 bases, and 17 bases separated the two germline ends. There are 16 residues in the CDR3. Germline assignment: CDR1 SNHLY and CDR2 FYNNEI. The CDR3 sequence is CASRDPWGTHNSPLHF. The CDR3 DNA reads as TGTGCCAGCAGGGACCCATGGGGAACCCATAATTCACCCCTCCACTTT.

The rearrangement links TRBV6-1 to TRBJ2-2; the D is unclear. V gave up 5 bases and J gave up 3 bases, with 10 bases separating them. CDR1 is MNHNS, CDR2 SASEGT, per germline. The CDR3 contains 14 residues. The DNA for the CDR3 is TGTGCCAGCAGTCATACACGGGACACCGGGGAGCTGTTTTTT. Translation gives CASSHTRDTGELFF.

This clonotype occurred many times. V usage is TRBV27 and J usage is TRBJ2-7, with 7 bases that match TRBD2. Looked up from germline, CDR1 is MNHEY and CDR2 is SMNVEV (reference sequence). The CDR3 has 15 amino acids. V lost 2 bases to trimming and J lost 6 bases; unmatched junction nucleotides: 10. The CDR3: CASSLTDKLATEQYF. The DNA for the CDR3 is TGTGCCAGCAGTTTAACTGATAAACTAGCGACCGAGCAGTACTTC.